This TCR beta chain came from a study of Graves' ophthalmopathy and Graves' hyperthyroidism. Study information: Ahead of any treatment, peripheral blood was obtained at the initial diagnosis. Whole-study results and caveats: Most clonotypes expanded in thyroid above 0.001 frequency were present in blood too.

PBMCs originated in approximately 9.1 ml of fresh peripheral blood. From germline, CDR1 is MNHNS and CDR2 SASEGT. The CDR3 spans 17 residues. The V segment lost 6 bases and the J segment 0 bases; nucleotides outside the gene matches: 13. RNA transcripts yielded amplified TCR beta CDR3 regions. Second-round multiplex PCR came after first-round RT-PCR with HTBI primers. TCRdb processed the multiplex PCR reads anew with MiXCR; each CDR3 protein has one entry. The table records 400,000 to 500,000 distinct CDR3 sequences, roughly 21% of them present only once. A remark on this clonotype: Its target is unknown.

The TCR sequence derives from a woman younger than 35 with stable Graves' hyperthyroidism. The sample was peripheral blood. The chain couples TRBV6-1 to TRBJ2-7, with 8 bases that match TRBD1. The CDR3: CASSRTLQGVGSYEQYF. The CDR3 DNA follows: TGTGCCAGCAGCCGAACACTACAGGGGGTTGGCTCCTACGAGCAGTACTTC.